These 5 T cell receptor beta chains were all obtained from the same sample, sequenced in a study of T cells in Graves' hyperthyroidism and ophthalmopathy. The source material, RNA transcripts, was used to amplify TCR beta CDR3 regions. TCR CDR3 regions were first amplified by RT-PCR with HTBI primers. TCRdb re-analysed the multiplex PCR reads in MiXCR, keeping a single row per CDR3 protein. The data hold hundreds of thousands of distinct CDR3 sequences, with 35% to 40% observed a single time. The sequenced sample was blood. The receptor set was obtained from a man between 18 and 35 years old with Graves' hyperthyroidism.

This clonotype was counted between two and nine times. V is TRBV19 and J is TRBJ1-1; possibly TRBD1 for D (6 bases). Trimming removed 3 bases from V and 9 bases from J, with 11 bases in between. The CDR3 covers 12 residues. CDR1 and CDR2 from the germline V gene are LNHDA and SQIVND (reference sequence). CDR3: CASSIGQTKAFF. DNA of the CDR3: TGTGCCAGTAGTATCGGACAGACAAAAGCTTTCTTT.

This clonotype was seen many times. The rearrangement uses TRBV29-1 and TRBJ2-2; D may be TRBD1 or TRBD2 (5 bases each). The CDR3 has 12 amino acids. CDR1 and CDR2 from the germline V gene are SQVTM and ANQGSEA. The V end was cut by 7 bases, the J end by 1 base, with 7 bases between. CDR3 in amino acids: CSGDGNTGELFF. CDR3 DNA: TGCAGCGGGGACGGGAACACCGGGGAGCTGTTTTTT.

To note about this clonotype: Germline and junction disagree at one end, which may indicate a read error. This chain links TRBV7-9 with TRBJ2-5; the D is unclear. This CDR3 is 14 amino acids long. CDR1 and CDR2 from the germline V gene are SEHNR and FQNEAQ (reference sequence). This CDR3 is CASSQDFHTETQYF. CDR3 DNA: TGCGCCAGCAGCCAAGATTTCCATACAGAGACCCAGTACTTC.

This chain links TRBV10-3 with TRBJ1-5; D is perhaps TRBD1 (5 bases). Germline CDR1 reads ENHRY; CDR2 reads SYGVKD. This CDR3 region has 14 residues. The germline V and J ends were trimmed by 10 bases and 5 bases, with 18 bases remaining between them. Here the CDR3 DNA reads TGTGCCAGCAGGGCAGGGAGGCCCTATCAGCCCCAGCATTTT. Translating it yields CASRAGRPYQPQHF.

In its sample, this clonotype was seen a few times. A much more abundant neighbour one base away suggests this may be a read error. The V and J genes are TRBV29-1 and TRBJ2-7; perhaps TRBD2 as D (6 bases). Per the germline V gene, CDR1 is SQVTM and CDR2 is ANQGSEA. V lost 4 bases to trimming and J lost 2 bases, with 15 bases between them. The CDR3 extends over 14 amino acids. CDR3: CSVGGDGGAYEQYF. The CDR3 DNA sequence: TGCAGCGTTGGAGGGGACGGAGGGGCCTACGAGCAGTACTTC.